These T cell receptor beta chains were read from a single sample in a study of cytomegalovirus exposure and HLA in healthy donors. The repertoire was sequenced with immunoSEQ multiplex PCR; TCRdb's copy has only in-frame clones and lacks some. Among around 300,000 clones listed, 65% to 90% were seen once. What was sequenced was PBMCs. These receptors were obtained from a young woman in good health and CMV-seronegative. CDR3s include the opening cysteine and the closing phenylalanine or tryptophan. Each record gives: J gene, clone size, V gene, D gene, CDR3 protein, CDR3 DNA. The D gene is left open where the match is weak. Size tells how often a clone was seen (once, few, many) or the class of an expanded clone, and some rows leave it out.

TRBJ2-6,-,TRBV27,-,CASSLVFAGQTGANVLTF,TGTGCCAGCAGTTTAGTATTTGCAGGGCAGACTGGGGCCAACGTCCTGACTTTC
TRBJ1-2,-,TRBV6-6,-,CASVRGRDGYTF,TGTGCCAGCGTACGGGGAAGGGATGGCTACACCTTC
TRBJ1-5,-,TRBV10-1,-,CASSEQGQPQHF,TGCGCCAGCAGTGAACAGGGCCAGCCCCAGCATTTT
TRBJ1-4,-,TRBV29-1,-,CSVERAGANEKLFF,TGCAGCGTTGAACGCGCAGGGGCTAATGAAAAACTGTTTTTT
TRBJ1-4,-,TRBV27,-,CASARQVANEKLFF,TGTGCCAGCGCCCGACAGGTAGCTAATGAAAAACTGTTTTTT
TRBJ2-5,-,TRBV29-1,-,CSVERGRETQYF,TGCAGCGTTGAACGGGGGAGGGAGACCCAGTACTTC
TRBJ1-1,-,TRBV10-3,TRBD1,CAISERTGETEAFF,TGTGCCATCAGTGAGCGTACAGGGGAAACTGAAGCTTTCTTT
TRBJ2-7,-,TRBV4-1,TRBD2,CASSLLLAGYEQYF,TGCGCCAGCAGCCTCCTACTAGCGGGTTACGAGCAGTACTTC
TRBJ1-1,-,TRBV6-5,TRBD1,CASSYQTGGNTEAFF,TGTGCCAGCAGTTACCAAACAGGGGGGAACACTGAAGCTTTCTTT
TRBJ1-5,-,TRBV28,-,CASSLWGTRYSNQPQHF,TGTGCCAGCAGTTTATGGGGGACACGATATAGCAATCAGCCCCAGCATTTT
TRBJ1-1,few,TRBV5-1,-,CASSLARVDTEAFF,TGCGCCAGCAGCCTGGCTCGAGTAGACACTGAAGCTTTCTTT
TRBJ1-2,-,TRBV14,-,CASSRSPAANYGYTF,TGTGCCAGCAGCCGGAGTCCGGCAGCTAACTATGGCTACACCTTC
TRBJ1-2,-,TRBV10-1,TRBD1,CASSETGAGGYTF,TGCGCCAGCAGTGAAACAGGGGCGGGTGGCTACACCTTC
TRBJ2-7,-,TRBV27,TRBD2,CASSFVAGGDSYEQYF,TGTGCCAGCAGTTTTGTAGCGGGAGGTGACTCCTACGAGCAGTACTTC
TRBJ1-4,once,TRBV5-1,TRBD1,CASSLARTGGEKLFF,TGCGCCAGCAGCTTGGCTCGGACAGGGGGGGAAAAACTGTTTTTT
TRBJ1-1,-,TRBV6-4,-,CATREQINTEAFF,TGTGCCACCCGGGAGCAGATAAACACTGAAGCTTTCTTT
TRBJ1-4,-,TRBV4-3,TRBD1,CASSQDSGTGVEKLFF,TGCGCCAGCAGCCAAGATAGTGGGACAGGGGTTGAAAAACTGTTTTTT
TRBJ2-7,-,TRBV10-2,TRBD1,CAISGTGAEQYF,TGCGCCATCTCCGGGACAGGGGCCGAGCAGTACTTC
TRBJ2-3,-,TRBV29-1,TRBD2,CSVFGTSGVSGTDTQYF,TGCAGCGTCTTCGGGACTAGCGGGGTGTCCGGCACAGATACGCAGTATTTT
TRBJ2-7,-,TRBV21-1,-,CASSKALRRYEQYF,TGTGCCAGCAGCAAAGCGCTGAGGCGGTACGAGCAGTACTTC